The 24 T cell receptor beta chains reported below all come from one sample, sequenced in a study of cytomegalovirus exposure and HLA in healthy donors. 13 Jbeta primers and 60 Vbeta primers were used for the PCR. TCRdb's table, derived via immunoSEQ multiplex PCR, lists solely in-frame clones and lacks some. The sample contains more than 150,000 clones, more than 80% of which appear only once. Sequenced sample: PBMCs. The receptors were gathered from a boy aged 5-17 years in good health and CMV-seronegative.

The chain employs TRBV25-1 and TRBJ1-1; a possible D gene is TRBD1 (6 bases). Germline V gene sequence: CDR1 MGHDK, CDR2 SYGVNS. V lost 3 bases to trimming and J lost 4 bases, with 12 bases between them. This CDR3 region has 14 residues. CDR3 nucleotide sequence: TGTGCCAGCAGTGATAATTCCAGGGGCACTGAAGCTTTCTTT. Protein product: CASSDNSRGTEAFF. The whole variable domain, remainder taken from reference TRBV25-1 and TRBJ1-1, is EADIYQTPRYLVIGTGKKITLECSQTMGHDKMYWYQQDPGMELHLIHYSYGVNSTEKGDLSSESTVSRIRTEHFPLTLESARPSHTSQYLCASSDNSRGTEAFFGQGTRLTVV.

The J gene is TRBJ1-2, the V gene TRBV7-2; possibly TRBD1 for D (6 bases). The V gene's germline CDR1 is SGHTA and CDR2 FQGNSA. V lost 4 bases and J lost 5, with 17 bases in between. The CDR3 extends over 15 amino acids. The CDR3 DNA is TGTGCCAGCAGCTCCGACCAGGGGCGTCATTATGGCTACACCTTC. Protein: CASSSDQGRHYGYTF. Full variable domain (missing parts from reference TRBV7-2 and TRBJ1-2): GAGVSQSPSNKVTEKGKDVELRCDPISGHTALYWYRQSLGQGLEFLIYFQGNSAPDKSGLPSDRFSAERTGGSVSTLTIQRTQQEDSAVYLCASSSDQGRHYGYTFGSGTRLTVV.

As concerns this clone: This same CDR3 is encoded by further DNA sequences in the sample. V usage is TRBV5-5 and J usage is TRBJ2-7; 10 nucleotides line up with TRBD2. Germline V CDR1 and CDR2: SGHKS, YYEKEE (reference sequence). J gave up 1 base and V 5 bases, and 3 bases lay outside the gene matches. The CDR3 totals 14 residues. The DNA for the CDR3 is TGTGCCAGCAGTTGGACTAGCGGATCCTACGAGCAGTACTTC. Translating it yields CASSWTSGSYEQYF.

The rearrangement uses TRBV2 and TRBJ2-3; possibly TRBD2 for D (6 bases). Trimming removed 6 bases at V and 0 bases at J, with 10 bases between. This CDR3 contains 14 residues. CDR1 and CDR2 from the germline V gene are SNHLY and FYNNEI. The CDR3 protein is CASRPGLSTDTQYF. In nucleotides, the CDR3 is TGTGCCAGCAGACCGGGACTCAGCACAGATACGCAGTATTTT.

The rearrangement joins TRBV7-3 to TRBJ2-2, with 10 positions matching TRBD2. J gave up 5 bases and V 4 bases, and 10 bases lay outside the gene matches. CDR3 length: 17 amino acids. Germline CDR1 is SGHTA and CDR2 is FQGTGA. The CDR3 sequence: CASSSSQRGGLTGELFF. The CDR3 region has the DNA TGTGCCAGCAGCTCCTCTCAGCGGGGGGGCCTGACCGGGGAGCTGTTTTTT.

This chain connects TRBV5-1 to TRBJ1-1; TRBD1 might be the D (6 bases). In germline, CDR1 is SGHRS, CDR2 YFSETQ. V was pared by 3 bases and J by 5 bases, with 17 bases between. The CDR3 totals 15 residues. The CDR3 DNA is TGCGCCAGCAGCTCGGCGGCGGGGGCGGTTACTGAAGCTTTCTTT. This sequence encodes CASSSAAGAVTEAFF. Variable domain in full (rest from reference TRBV5-1 and TRBJ1-1): KAGVTQTPRYLIKTRGQQVTLSCSPISGHRSVSWYQQTPGQGLQFLFEYFSETQRNKGNFPGRFSGRQFSNSRSEMNVSTLELGDSALYLCASSSAAGAVTEAFFGQGTRLTVV.

The gene calls are TRBV4-2 and TRBJ2-7; the match to TRBD2 covers 7 bases. The trim removed 0 bases at V and 6 bases at J, leaving 2 bases unmatched. CDR1 LGHNA and CDR2 YNFKEQ come from the germline V gene. The length of the CDR3 is 13 residues. CDR3 nucleotides: TGTGCCAGCAGCCAAGAAGGCGGGGGCGAGCAGTACTTC. Its protein is CASSQEGGGEQYF.

This clone was recorded only once. DNA for the CDR3: TGTGCCAGCAGTTTTGGTGAGGGAACAGATACGCAGTATTTT. It yields the protein CASSFGEGTDTQYF. The V call is TRBV27, the J call TRBJ2-3, with TRBD2 as a possible D gene (5 bases). This CDR3 comprises 14 residues. Germline CDR1 reads MNHEY; CDR2 reads SMNVEV (reference sequence). V was cut by 3 bases and J by 3 bases, with 10 bases left in between.

As DNA, the CDR3 is TGCGCCAGTAGACAGGGGTCCTTGTATGGCTACACCTTC. Protein product: CASRQGSLYGYTF. The rearrangement uses TRBV5-1 and TRBJ1-2; 8 positions agree with TRBD1. V shed 8 bases and J 5 bases; nucleotides not matched to a gene: 8. The CDR3 is 13 residues long. Looked up from germline, CDR1 is SGHRS and CDR2 is YFSETQ.

This rearrangement joins TRBV5-1 to TRBJ1-1; D unresolved. There are 14 residues in the CDR3. Per the germline V gene, CDR1 is SGHRS and CDR2 is YFSETQ. Between the trimmed V and J ends, which lost 0 bases and 1 base, there was a span of 7 bases. The CDR3 here is CASSLDLGNTEAFF. CDR3 bases: TGCGCCAGCAGCTTGGACCTAGGGAACACTGAAGCTTTCTTT.

The rearrangement links TRBV10-3 to TRBJ2-1; 12 positions match TRBD2. The CDR3 extends over 15 amino acids. The germline gives CDR1 ENHRY, CDR2 SYGVKD. Losses at the gene ends were 0 bases for V and 8 bases for J; bases not matched to a gene: 2. The DNA of the CDR3 is TGTGCCATCAGTGAGTCAAGACTAGCGGGAGATGAGCAGTTCTTC. Translation: CAISESRLAGDEQFF.

The chain has TRBV9 and TRBJ2-5; D call uncertain. Germline CDR1 is SGDLS and CDR2 is YYNGEE. CDR3 size: 13 residues. V lost 0 bases to trimming and J lost 2 bases, with 5 bases between them. The CDR3 nucleotides read TGTGCCAGCAGCGTAGGAGCTCAAGAGACCCAGTACTTC. Translated: CASSVGAQETQYF.

This clone showed up just a few times. J is TRBJ1-2 and V is TRBV18; D not certain. Trimming stripped 3 bases from V and 1 base from J, with 12 bases between. The CDR3 consists of 15 residues. Germline CDR1 and CDR2: KGHSH and LQKENI. The CDR3 region is CASSPARDFNYGYTF. CDR3 DNA sequence: TGTGCCAGCTCACCCGCCCGGGATTTTAACTATGGCTACACCTTC.

The genes are TRBV2 and TRBJ2-3; maybe TRBD1 (7 bases). V was pared by 8 bases and J by 4 bases, with 19 bases between. CDR1 and CDR2 from the germline V gene are SNHLY and FYNNEI. The CDR3 extends over 15 amino acids. The DNA of the CDR3 is TGTGCCAGCGGGGAGACAGGGCCGGGGGCAGATACGCAGTATTTT. The encoded protein is CASGETGPGADTQYF.

The V gene is TRBV5-1, the J gene TRBJ2-2; 11 nucleotides line up with TRBD2. The V and J ends lost 0 bases and 7 bases, in that order; junction bases with no gene match: 8. The CDR3 length is 17 residues. CDR1 and CDR2 (germline): SGHRS, YFSETQ. The CDR3 DNA follows: TGCGCCAGCAGCTTGGAAACTAGCGGGGGCCATAGCGGGGAGCTGTTTTTT. It encodes CASSLETSGGHSGELFF.

The CDR3 bases are TGCGCCAGCAGCTCGAGTCTTAGCTCTGGGGCCAACGTCCTGACTTTC. Translation: CASSSSLSSGANVLTF. This rearrangement joins TRBV4-3 to TRBJ2-6; D not certain. Between the trimmed V and J ends, which lost 5 bases and 0 bases, there was a span of 11 bases. CDR3 length: 16 amino acids. Per germline, CDR1 LGHNA and CDR2 YSLEER.

The V and J genes are TRBV6-6 and TRBJ1-1; D is perhaps TRBD1 (6 bases). V gave up 5 bases and J gave up 1 base, with 14 bases separating them. There are 15 residues in the CDR3. Germline V gene lookup returns CDR1 MNHNY and CDR2 SVGAGI (reference sequence). CDR3 coding DNA: TGTGCCAGCAGTGGGGTCTTGGGACAGAACACTGAAGCTTTCTTT. Translation gives CASSGVLGQNTEAFF.

This clone was counted a single time. V is TRBV6-5 and J is TRBJ1-6; D gene uncertain. There are 14 residues in the CDR3. In germline, CDR1 is MNHEY, CDR2 SVGAGI. Trimming pared 3 bases from V and 7 bases from J, leaving 10 bases between. This CDR3 is CASSYVRGNSPLHF. DNA of the CDR3: TGTGCCAGCAGTTATGTTAGAGGGAATTCACCCCTCCACTTT.

DNA of the CDR3: TGCAGCGGAAGCACAACAGGGGTTATAGACGAGCAGTACTTC. Its protein product is CSGSTTGVIDEQYF. This chain connects TRBV29-1 to TRBJ2-7, with 7 bases identical to TRBD1. This CDR3 comprises 14 residues. Germline CDR1 SQVTM, CDR2 ANQGSEA. Germline trimming cut 7 bases from V and 5 bases from J; bases unmatched to any gene: 14.

CDR3 loop: CSVDIPETQYF. CDR3 coding DNA: TGCAGCGTTGATATTCCAGAGACCCAGTACTTC. The chain has TRBV29-1 and TRBJ2-5; no clear D. V lost 3 bases, J lost 4 bases, and 6 bases lay in between. The CDR3 is made up of 11 amino acids. Germline values: CDR1 SQVTM, CDR2 ANQGSEA.

The V call is TRBV6-5, the J call TRBJ1-6; D is undetermined. CDR1 is MNHEY, CDR2 SVGAGI, per germline. The CDR3 is made up of 14 amino acids. Trimming removed 6 bases from V and 8 bases from J, with 14 bases in between. The CDR3 DNA reads TGTGCCAGCAGACCCGCGGTCCCCCATTCACCCCTCCACTTT. It specifies CASRPAVPHSPLHF.

This clone was counted a few times. This chain joins TRBV6-6 and TRBJ1-2; D may be TRBD1 (5 bases). The CDR3 extends over 12 amino acids. Germline-derived CDR1 and CDR2 are MNHNY and SVGAGI (reference sequence). V lost 5 bases to trimming and J lost 8 bases, with 12 bases between them. This chain's CDR3 is CASSGAGGGYTF. In nucleotides, the CDR3 is TGTGCCAGCAGTGGGGCGGGAGGGGGCTACACCTTC.

The chain joins TRBV18 to TRBJ2-1; 9 nucleotides agree with TRBD2. CDR1 is KGHSH and CDR2 is LQKENI in the germline V gene. Trimming took 6 bases from V and 8 from J; bases not matched to a gene: 14. There are 16 residues in the CDR3. Written as DNA, the CDR3 is TGTGCCAGCTCCCTCCCAGGCGGGGGGGTCAAAGATGAGCAGTTCTTC. This sequence encodes CASSLPGGGVKDEQFF.

This sequence joins TRBV10-1 and TRBJ1-1; 7 positions match TRBD1. V lost 3 bases, J lost 7 bases, and 11 bases stayed unmatched. Looked up from germline, CDR1 is WNHNN and CDR2 is SYGVQD (reference sequence). CDR3 size: 15 residues. This chain's CDR3 is CASSDYGQDSGEAFF. The CDR3 DNA sequence: TGCGCCAGCAGTGATTACGGACAGGATAGCGGTGAAGCTTTCTTT.